This is a list of T cell receptor beta chains from one sample in a study of blood T cell repertoires in COVID-19. Clones were read by immunoSEQ multiplex PCR, and TCRdb kept only the in-frame ones, dropping some. Here the sample spans about 33,000 clones, 70% to 90% being singletons. Source material: peripheral blood. Source of these receptors: a man in his 60s with active COVID-19. The CDR3 runs from the conserved cysteine through the conserved F or W. The D gene is left open where the match is weak. Clone size is not always given. Where it is, it says once, few, many or a class for expanded clones.

>.|TRBJ2-4|TRBV18|.
CASSPNREKNIQYF
TGTGCCAGCTCACCAAACAGGGAGAAAAACATTCAGTACTTC
>.|TRBJ2-2|TRBV12-5|.
CASGFGLAGGGELFF
TGTGCTAGTGGTTTCGGACTGGCGGGTGGCGGGGAGCTGTTTTTT
>.|TRBJ2-5|TRBV11-2|TRBD2
CASSLDRRREDKQETQYF
TGTGCCAGCAGCTTAGATCGTCGGCGGGAGGATAAACAAGAGACCCAGTACTTC
>.|TRBJ2-5|TRBV5-6|.
CASSSLRRSRETQYF
TGTGCCAGCAGCTCCCTTCGGCGGAGCAGAGAGACCCAGTACTTC
>.|TRBJ2-1|TRBV11-3|TRBD2
CASSSGGNEQFF
TGTGCCAGCAGCTCGGGGGGGAATGAGCAGTTCTTC
>few|TRBJ2-3|TRBV10-2|TRBD2
CASSLAGELNTQYF
TGCGCCAGCAGTCTAGCGGGAGAACTAAATACGCAGTATTTT
>.|TRBJ1-5|TRBV19|.
CASNDRRGNQPQHF
TGTGCCAGTAACGACAGGCGGGGCAATCAGCCCCAGCATTTT
>.|TRBJ2-1|TRBV9|TRBD2
CASSAPAGAEYNEQFF
TGTGCCAGCAGCGCCCCAGCGGGAGCTGAGTACAATGAGCAGTTCTTC
>.|TRBJ2-1|TRBV12-5|.
CASGLSTGPTAFIEQFF
TGTGCTAGTGGTTTATCGACAGGTCCAACCGCCTTCATTGAGCAGTTCTTC
>.|TRBJ2-5|TRBV30|TRBD2
CAWSVQGTSFYGTQYF
TGTGCCTGGAGTGTACAGGGGACTAGCTTTTATGGGACCCAGTACTTC
>.|TRBJ2-7|TRBV27|.
CASSPRHTSSYEQYF
TGTGCCAGCAGCCCTAGACACACTAGCTCCTACGAGCAGTACTTC
>.|TRBJ2-7|TRBV28|TRBD1
CASSLFPTGSSYEQYF
TGTGCCAGCAGTTTATTCCCGACAGGGTCCTCCTACGAGCAGTACTTC
>.|TRBJ1-6|TRBV5-1|.
CASSFNYRSSYNSPLHF
TGCGCCAGCAGCTTTAACTACAGGAGCTCCTATAATTCACCCCTCCACTTT
>.|TRBJ2-7|TRBV5-6|TRBD2
CASSLVGGDSTAYEQYF
TGTGCCAGCAGCTTGGTGGGGGGGGACTCAACCGCCTACGAGCAGTACTTC
>.|TRBJ2-7|TRBV5-1|TRBD1
CASSSGQGSTYEQYF
TGCGCCAGCAGCTCTGGACAGGGGTCAACCTACGAGCAGTACTTC
>.|TRBJ2-5|TRBV28|TRBD2
CASSLGGLAGTQYF
TGTGCCAGCAGTTTGGGAGGACTAGCGGGGACCCAGTACTTC
>.|TRBJ2-7|TRBV18|.
CASSSTLEQYF
TGTGCCAGCTCATCTACCCTGGAGCAGTACTTC
>.|TRBJ2-3|TRBV5-8|TRBD2
CASSFLLAGGRLTDTQYF
TGTGCCAGCAGCTTTTTACTAGCGGGAGGGCGGCTCACAGATACGCAGTATTTT
>.|TRBJ2-1|TRBV19|TRBD2
CASSSGLAGEGEQFF
TGTGCCAGTAGTAGCGGGCTAGCGGGAGAAGGTGAGCAGTTCTTC
>.|TRBJ2-1|TRBV18|.
CASSLSTGFGEQFF
TGTGCCAGCTCACTATCGACGGGGTTCGGGGAGCAGTTCTTC
>.|TRBJ1-1|TRBV6-5|TRBD1
CASSWGGTGNSEAFF
TGTGCCAGCAGTTGGGGTGGGACAGGAAATTCTGAAGCTTTCTTT
>.|TRBJ1-1|TRBV6-5|.
CATIPTVHTEAFF
TGTGCCACGATCCCAACAGTGCACACTGAAGCTTTCTTT
>.|TRBJ1-4|TRBV7-9|.
CASSQGSVANEKLFF
TGTGCCAGCAGCCAGGGGAGCGTAGCTAATGAAAAACTGTTTTTT
>.|TRBJ1-3|TRBV19|.
CASRDRPGISGNTIYF
TGTGCCAGTAGAGACAGGCCGGGAATCTCTGGAAACACCATATATTTT
>.|TRBJ2-3|TRBV24-1|TRBD2
CATSTTSGTRSDTQYF
TGTGCCACCAGCACGACTAGCGGGACCCGATCAGATACGCAGTATTTT
>.|TRBJ1-4|TRBV3-1/TRBV3-2|.
CASSRRATNEKLFF
TGTGCCAGCAGCCGGCGGGCAACTAATGAAAAACTGTTTTTT
>.|TRBJ1-2|TRBV6-5|.
CASSDDSFGYTF
TGTGCCAGCAGCGACGACAGTTTTGGCTACACCTTC
>few|TRBJ1-2|TRBV2|.
CASRSLDSRYTF
TGTGCCAGCAGGTCTTTGGACAGTCGCTACACCTTC
>.|TRBJ1-5|TRBV27|.
CASSIQGYQPQHF
TGTGCCAGCAGCATACAGGGTTATCAGCCCCAGCATTTT
>.|TRBJ2-7|TRBV2|.
CASSEVGHYEQYF
TGTGCCAGCAGTGAGGTTGGACACTACGAGCAGTACTTC
>.|TRBJ2-1|TRBV27|TRBD2
CASSVTSGGLNEQFF
TGTGCCAGCAGTGTCACTAGCGGGGGTTTGAATGAGCAGTTCTTC
>.|TRBJ2-6|TRBV9|.
CASSVAEISGANVLTF
TGTGCCAGCAGCGTAGCGGAGATCTCTGGGGCCAACGTCCTGACTTTC
>.|TRBJ1-1|TRBV7-9|TRBD1
CASSSGTGGVTEAFF
TGTGCCAGCAGCTCCGGGACAGGGGGTGTCACTGAAGCTTTCTTT
>.|TRBJ2-4|TRBV3-1/TRBV3-2|TRBD2
CASSQSGLAGEFGNIQYF
TGTGCCAGCAGCCAGAGTGGACTAGCGGGAGAGTTTGGCAACATTCAGTACTTC
>.|TRBJ1-3|TRBV28|TRBD1
CASRARTGVHTIYF
TGTGCCAGCAGGGCCAGGACAGGGGTGCACACCATATATTTT
>.|TRBJ1-1|TRBV11-2|.
CASSLDRATEAFF
TGTGCCAGCAGCTTAGACAGGGCCACTGAAGCTTTCTTT
>.|TRBJ2-3|TRBV15|TRBD2
CATSSGTSGRADTQYF
TGTGCCACCAGCAGCGGGACTAGCGGGAGGGCAGATACGCAGTATTTT
>once|TRBJ2-5|TRBV7-8|TRBD2
CASSPSELAGTETQYF
TGTGCCAGCAGCCCGTCCGAATTAGCGGGAACTGAGACCCAGTACTTC
>.|TRBJ2-1|TRBV5-1|.
CASSLAGGIEEFF
TGCGCCAGCAGCTTGGCCGGAGGGATTGAGGAGTTCTTC
>.|TRBJ2-2|TRBV27|TRBD2
CASSSTGGGELFF
TGTGCCAGCAGTTCTACGGGGGGCGGGGAGCTGTTTTTT
>.|TRBJ2-3|TRBV24-1|TRBD2
CATSKTSGRSTDTQYF
TGTGCCACCAGTAAAACTAGCGGGAGGTCCACAGATACGCAGTATTTT
>.|TRBJ1-4|TRBV6-6|TRBD1
CASSYSAGTANEKLFF
TGTGCCAGCAGTTACAGCGCGGGGACAGCTAATGAAAAACTGTTTTTT
>.|TRBJ1-5|TRBV12-3/TRBV12-4|.
CASRQGNQPQHF
TGTGCCAGCAGACAGGGAAATCAGCCCCAGCATTTT
>.|TRBJ2-2|TRBV6-5|TRBD2
CASRRAGVVTGELFF
TGTGCCAGCCGGAGAGCGGGAGTTGTCACCGGGGAGCTGTTTTTT
>few|TRBJ2-3|TRBV27|.
CASRFLDRRDTQYF
TGTGCCAGCAGATTCCTCGACAGGCGAGATACGCAGTATTTT
>once|TRBJ2-6|TRBV9|.
CASSTQGAGANVLTF
TGTGCCAGCAGCACACAGGGCGCTGGGGCCAACGTCCTGACTTTC
>.|TRBJ2-1|TRBV7-6|TRBD2
CASRVGTSGDYNEQFF
TGTGCCAGCAGGGTGGGGACTAGCGGGGACTACAATGAGCAGTTCTTC